This TCR beta chain was captured in a study of CD8 T cells in ankylosing spondylitis. Study results and caveats: It appeared that ankylosing spondylitis blood was characterized by a TCR beta motif of about eight highly homologous variants. The clones that were linked to disease were reported to be significantly enriched in matched synovial fluid samples from ankylosing spondylitis patients.

This clonotype was observed a handful of times. As yet, its antigen is unknown. The CDR3 is made up of 18 amino acids. V shed 2 bases and J 5 bases; nucleotides not matched to a gene: 14. Germline loops: CDR1 SGDLS, CDR2 YYNGEE. Library preparation for TCR beta used quantitative 5'-RACE with molecular barcodes. In TCRdb, the 5' RACE reads were re-called with MiXCR into one record per CDR3 protein. Of 8,500 to 9,000 distinct CDR3 sequences in the sample, about 3.9% were seen once. Sample: blood, either unsorted or a sorted T cell fraction (not recorded which). The source is a female donor with ankylosing spondylitis or in good health (not recorded which). The rearrangement joins TRBV9 to TRBJ2-1; 9 nucleotides agree with TRBD2. CDR3 in DNA: TGTGCCAGCAGCGTGAGCTCTAGCGGGGATCGACCCGACAATGAGCAGTTCTTC. Amino acid sequence: CASSVSSSGDRPDNEQFF. Full variable domain (rest looked up from reference TRBV9 and TRBJ2-1): DSGVTQTPKHLITATGQRVTLRCSPRSGDLSVYWYQQSLDQGLQFLIQYYNGEERAKGNILERFSAQQFPDLHSELNLSSLELGDSALYFCASSVSSSGDRPDNEQFFGPGTRLTVL.